This T cell receptor beta chain was retrieved from a study of T cells in tuberculosis. Study results and limitations: GMM-specific TCRs were nearer to active tuberculosis alpha repertoires, suggesting expansion.

A word on this clone: What it binds is unknown.

Measured with immunoSEQ multiplex PCR; TCRdb has only the in-frame clones, and not every one. The sample holds about 30,000 clones, 90% seen once. CDR1 and CDR2 from the germline V gene are SGHTA and FQGNSA. CDR3 length: 14 residues. Trimming cost V 3 bases and J 0 bases; bases outside gene matches: 2. V gene TRBV7-2 combines with J gene TRBJ2-7; 7 bases line up with TRBD1. Input material: PBMCs. This TCR was recovered from a donor between 10 and 35 years old with latent tuberculosis or without tuberculosis infection. The CDR3 nucleotides are TGTGCCAGCAGCTTGGACAGGAGCTCCTACGAGCAGTACTTC. As protein: CASSLDRSSYEQYF.